This T cell receptor (beta chain) was identified in a study of response to subunit inactivated influenza vaccine. General observations from the study: Researchers suggested that each seasonal influenza vaccination recruits few new T cells.

CDR3 length: 14 amino acids. Germline CDR1 and CDR2: KGHDR and SFDVKD. V lost 1 base, J lost 4 bases, and 6 bases lay in between. A note on this clonotype: The target antigen is unknown.

TCRdb called the RT-PCR reads again in MiXCR, with one record for every CDR3 protein. The table has about 540,000 distinct CDR3 sequences, 12% to 15% seen once; the top ten hold more than 9.5%. This sequence was found in a man aged 50-59 years who received an inactivated influenza vaccine. The input for sequencing was PBMCs from blood, taken less than 13 days after vaccination. The chain joins TRBV24-1 to TRBJ2-2; perhaps TRBD2 as D (6 bases). The CDR3 here is CATSDFGGTGELFF. Written as DNA, the CDR3 is TGTGCCACCAGTGATTTCGGGGGCACCGGGGAGCTGTTTTTT.